A single T cell receptor (beta chain) is shown here with its context. No antigen is known for it. The data were taken from a study of shared clonotypes between healthy human individuals. Whole-study findings and limits: Donor scarcity curtailed the genetic and exposure-history diversity represented herein. Rarefaction exposed incomplete sorted-subset sequencing despite large depth.

CDR1 and CDR2 (germline): LNHDA, SQIVND (reference sequence). Trimming took off 9 bases at V and 5 bases at J, with 19 bases between the two ends. The CDR3 loop spans 14 amino acids. Sorted-subset replicate PCR reactions contained around 220 ng DNA, corresponding to about 30,000 T cell genomes. Assay used: immunoSEQ multiplex PCR; TCRdb lists only in-frame clones, some missing. The sample consists of 2,500,000 or so clones, roughly 92% of them appearing once. Sequencing input: naive CD4+ T cells sorted from blood. Subset meaning: CD45RA+ positively selected. This rearrangement joins TRBV19 to TRBJ2-5; D possibly corresponds to TRBD1 (6 bases). This sequence originates from a man aged 18 to 30 in good health. CDR3 nucleotide sequence: TGTGCCAGCCGAGGAAGGGGGATTTTGGAGACCCAGTACTTC. Translating it yields CASRGRGILETQYF.